This T cell receptor (beta chain) comes out of a study of a mutant IDH1 vaccine in newly diagnosed glioma. Study-wide background: Investigators started vaccination 4-6 weeks after radiotherapy alone, or with temozolomide cycles. The sex distribution of treated patients was about 62% male and about 38% female, with a mean age of roughly 40 years. Former treatment meant radiotherapy, temozolomide, or both; the majority had gotten both.

V dropped 0 bases and J dropped 0 bases, with 9 bases sitting between them. Germline V gene lookup returns CDR1 SGHNT and CDR2 YYREEE (reference sequence). The CDR3 has 15 amino acids. Regarding the study as a whole: Variations in leading peripheral T cell clonotypes appeared to have no connection with pseudoprogression.

As regards this clone: What it binds is unknown.

Repertoires were generated with immunoSEQ multiplex PCR, while TCRdb's copy carries only in-frame clones and drops some. The table includes 8,500 to 14,000 clones, about 81% detected once. Indicated time point: week 47, end of study. Each vaccine dose was 300 ug of mutant IDH1 20-mer peptide, with topical imiquimod. The sample here was PBMCs, taken from a glioma patient whose treatment included an IDH1 peptide vaccine. The chain joins TRBV5-4 to TRBJ1-1; D remains unclear. This receptor was identified in a man aged 25 to 40 with glioma. The CDR3 DNA reads TGTGCCAGCAGCTTGGTGGGCAGTATGAACACTGAAGCTTTCTTT. This encodes CASSLVGSMNTEAFF.